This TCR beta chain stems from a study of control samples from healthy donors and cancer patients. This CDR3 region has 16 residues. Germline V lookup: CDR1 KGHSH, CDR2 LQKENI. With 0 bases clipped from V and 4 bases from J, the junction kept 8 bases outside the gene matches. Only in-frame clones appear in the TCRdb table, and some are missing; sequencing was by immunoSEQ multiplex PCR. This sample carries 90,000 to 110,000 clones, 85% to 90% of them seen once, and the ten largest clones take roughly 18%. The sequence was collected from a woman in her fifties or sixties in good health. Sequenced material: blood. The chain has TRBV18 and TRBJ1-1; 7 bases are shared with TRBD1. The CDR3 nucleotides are TGTGCCAGCTCACCACCCCGTCAGGGGGTCGTCACTGAAGCTTTCTTT. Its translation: CASSPPRQGVVTEAFF.